This T cell receptor (beta chain) was captured in a study of cytomegalovirus exposure and HLA in healthy donors. Primers: 60 Vbeta forward and 13 Jbeta reverse. The repertoire was sequenced with immunoSEQ multiplex PCR; TCRdb's copy has only in-frame clones and lacks some. The table records about 59,000 clones, about four fifths of them present only once. Between the trimmed V and J ends, which lost 1 base and 10 bases, there was a span of 23 bases. Germline loops: CDR1 KGHSH, CDR2 LQKENI. The CDR3 loop spans 18 amino acids. This clone occurred once. The sequencing sample was made of PBMCs. The receptor was derived from a middle-aged man in good health and CMV-seronegative. The chain employs TRBV18 and TRBJ1-6; D remains ambiguous. DNA for the CDR3: TGTGCCAGCTCACCACTTCCAAAGAACCCCGCCGGGGTGTCACCCCTCCACTTT. It is translated as CASSPLPKNPAGVSPLHF.